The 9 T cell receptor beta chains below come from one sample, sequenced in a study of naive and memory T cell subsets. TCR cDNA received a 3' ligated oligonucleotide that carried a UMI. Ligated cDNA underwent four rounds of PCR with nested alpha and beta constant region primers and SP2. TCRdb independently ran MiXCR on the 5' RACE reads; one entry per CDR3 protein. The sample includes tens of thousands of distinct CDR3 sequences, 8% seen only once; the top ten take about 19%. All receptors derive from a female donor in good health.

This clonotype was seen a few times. The DNA for the CDR3 is TGTGCCAGCAGTCGTGGCGAGAGCTCCTACAATGAGCAGTTCTTC. Its translation is CASSRGESSYNEQFF. The V call is TRBV12-3 or TRBV12-4, the J call TRBJ2-1, with D hard to call. The CDR3 totals 15 residues. V lost 5 bases, J lost 0 bases, and 11 bases lay in between.

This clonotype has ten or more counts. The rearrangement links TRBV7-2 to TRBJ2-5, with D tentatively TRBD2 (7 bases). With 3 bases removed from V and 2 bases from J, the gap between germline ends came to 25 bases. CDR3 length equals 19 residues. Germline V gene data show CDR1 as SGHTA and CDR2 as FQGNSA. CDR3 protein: CASSLAGHGLGGKQETQYF. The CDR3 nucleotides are TGTGCCAGCAGCTTGGCGGGGCATGGACTAGGGGGAAAACAAGAGACCCAGTACTTC. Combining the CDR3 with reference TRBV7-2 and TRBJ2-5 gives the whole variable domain GAGVSQSPSNKVTEKGKDVELRCDPISGHTALYWYRQSLGQGLEFLIYFQGNSAPDKSGLPSDRFSAERTGGSVSTLTIQRTQQEDSAVYLCASSLAGHGLGGKQETQYFGPGTRLLVL.

CDR3 region: CASSADRTYSYEQYF. The DNA for the CDR3 is TGTGCCAGCAGTGCTGACAGGACATACTCCTACGAGCAGTACTTC. The chain employs TRBV2 and TRBJ2-7, with D maybe TRBD1 (6 bases). Germline loops: CDR1 SNHLY, CDR2 FYNNEI. This CDR3 region has 15 residues. Trimming stripped 4 bases from V and 0 bases from J, with 13 bases between.

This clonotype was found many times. DNA for the CDR3: TGCAGCGGGGGGGTCCGCGCCATGGGTTCACCCCTCCACTTT. It yields the protein CSGGVRAMGSPLHF. The chain joins TRBV29-1 to TRBJ1-6; D is possibly TRBD1 (5 bases). V was shortened by 7 bases and J by 9 bases, with 19 bases between the two germline ends. The CDR3 contains 14 residues. Germline V CDR1 and CDR2: SQVTM, ANQGSEA.

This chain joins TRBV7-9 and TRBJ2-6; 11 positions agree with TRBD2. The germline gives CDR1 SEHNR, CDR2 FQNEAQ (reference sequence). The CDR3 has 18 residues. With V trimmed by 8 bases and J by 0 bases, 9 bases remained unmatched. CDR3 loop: CASPPTSGKGSGANVLTF. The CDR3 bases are TGTGCCAGCCCGCCGACTAGCGGGAAAGGCTCTGGGGCCAACGTCCTGACTTTC.

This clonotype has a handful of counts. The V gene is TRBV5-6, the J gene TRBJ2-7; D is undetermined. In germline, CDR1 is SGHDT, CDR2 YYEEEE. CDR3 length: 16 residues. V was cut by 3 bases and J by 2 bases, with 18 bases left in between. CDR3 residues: CASSSPTPLMPYEQYF. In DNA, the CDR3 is TGTGCCAGCAGCTCACCGACCCCTCTCATGCCCTACGAGCAGTACTTC.

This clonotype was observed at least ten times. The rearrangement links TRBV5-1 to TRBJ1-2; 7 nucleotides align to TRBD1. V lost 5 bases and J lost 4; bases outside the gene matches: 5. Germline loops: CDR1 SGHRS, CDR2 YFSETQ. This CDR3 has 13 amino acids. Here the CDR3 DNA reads TGCGCCAGCAGAGGGGACAGTGCCTATGGCTACACCTTC. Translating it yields CASRGDSAYGYTF.

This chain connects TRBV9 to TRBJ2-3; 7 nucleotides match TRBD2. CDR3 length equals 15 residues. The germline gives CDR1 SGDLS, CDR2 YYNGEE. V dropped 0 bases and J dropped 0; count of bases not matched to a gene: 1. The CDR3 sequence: CASSVVSGSTDTQYF. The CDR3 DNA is TGTGCCAGCAGCGTAGTTAGCGGGAGCACAGATACGCAGTATTTT.

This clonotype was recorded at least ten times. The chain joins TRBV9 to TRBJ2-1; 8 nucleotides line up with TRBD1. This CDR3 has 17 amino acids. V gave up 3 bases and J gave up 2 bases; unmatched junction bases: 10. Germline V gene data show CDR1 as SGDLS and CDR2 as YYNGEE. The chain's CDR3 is CASSAPRQDRAYNEQFF. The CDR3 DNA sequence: TGTGCCAGCAGCGCCCCACGGCAGGACAGGGCCTACAATGAGCAGTTCTTC.